The 32 T cell receptor beta chains reported below all come from one sample, sequenced in a study of B cell selection in AIRE deficiency. Sorted regulatory T cells were CD4-positive, CD25-high and CD127-low or negative. Data came from immunoSEQ multiplex PCR; TCRdb stores just in-frame clones and leaves some out. The repertoire consists of some 21,000 clones, with about 95% occurring once and the leading ten covering about 2%. The sample was Tregs sorted from PBMCs. Receptors originate from a human donor with AIRE deficiency.

The rearrangement uses TRBV29-1 and TRBJ1-2, with unresolved D. Germline V gene lookup returns CDR1 SQVTM and CDR2 ANQGSEA. The CDR3 extends over 9 amino acids. Between the trimmed V and J ends, which lost 7 bases and 8 bases, there was a span of 8 bases. The CDR3 bases are TGCAGCGCCCTGGAAGGCTACACCTTC. It specifies CSALEGYTF.

The genes are TRBV7-2 and TRBJ2-7, with 8 bases identical to TRBD2. There are 15 residues in the CDR3. The germline V gene encodes CDR1 SGHTA and CDR2 FQGNSA. Losses at the gene ends were 2 bases for V and 2 bases for J; bases not matched to a gene: 5. The DNA for the CDR3 is TGTGCCAGCAGCTTAAGAGCGGGAGAGACCTACGAGCAGTACTTC. It yields the protein CASSLRAGETYEQYF. The full variable domain, completed using reference TRBV7-2 and TRBJ2-7, is GAGVSQSPSNKVTEKGKDVELRCDPISGHTALYWYRQSLGQGLEFLIYFQGNSAPDKSGLPSDRFSAERTGGSVSTLTIQRTQQEDSAVYLCASSLRAGETYEQYFGPGTRLTVT.

This chain connects TRBV30 to TRBJ1-6; 9 bases match TRBD1. This CDR3 has 15 amino acids. Germline CDR1 reads GTSNPN; CDR2 reads SVGIG (reference sequence). The V and J ends lost 6 bases and 10 bases, in that order; junction bases with no gene match: 13. CDR3 loop: CACDLGQGTGSPLHF. DNA of the CDR3: TGTGCCTGCGACTTGGGACAGGGCACTGGGTCACCCCTCCACTTT.

The chain is built from TRBV7-2 and TRBJ1-1, with TRBD1 as a possible D gene (5 bases). Trimming left V 0 bases short and J 1 base short, with 9 bases between. Germline V CDR1 and CDR2: SGHTA, FQGNSA. The CDR3 is 15 amino acids. CDR3 sequence reads: CASSLAQGTNTEAFF. CDR3 DNA sequence: TGTGCCAGCAGCTTAGCCCAAGGGACGAACACTGAAGCTTTCTTT.

V is TRBV7-9 and J is TRBJ1-4; D perhaps matches TRBD1 (5 bases). The germline CDR1 and CDR2 sequences are SEHNR and FQNEAQ (reference sequence). Trimming left V 0 bases short and J 5 bases short, with 7 bases between. The CDR3 length is 14 residues. The CDR3 spells CASSLAGANEKLFF. For the CDR3, the DNA is TGTGCCAGCAGCTTAGCAGGGGCGAATGAAAAACTGTTTTTT.

The V call is TRBV13, the J call TRBJ2-7; D is unresolved. Deletions cut 3 bases from V and 2 bases from J, with 8 bases between. Germline loops: CDR1 PRHDT, CDR2 FYEKMQ (reference sequence). There are 13 residues in the CDR3. CDR3 loop: CASSFSGTYEQYF. The DNA for the CDR3 is TGTGCCAGCAGCTTTTCCGGTACCTACGAGCAGTACTTC. Combining the CDR3 with reference TRBV13 and TRBJ2-7 gives the whole variable domain AAGVIQSPRHLIKEKRETATLKCYPIPRHDTVYWYQQGPGQDPQFLISFYEKMQSDKGSIPDRFSAQQFSDYHSELNMSSLELGDSALYFCASSFSGTYEQYFGPGTRLTVT.

The J gene is TRBJ2-1, the V gene TRBV5-1; the match to TRBD1 covers 7 bases. Germline V gives CDR1 SGHRS, CDR2 YFSETQ. This CDR3 region has 17 residues. V shed 4 bases, J shed 10 bases, and the junction held 20 bases outside the gene matches. CDR3 amino acids: CASSTAVGGWRSEEQFF. The CDR3, as DNA: TGCGCCAGCAGCACCGCGGTAGGGGGCTGGAGGTCGGAAGAGCAGTTCTTC.

The rearrangement links TRBV29-1 to TRBJ2-3; D gene unclear. The V and J ends lost 4 bases and 7 bases respectively, with 6 bases between them. The CDR3 loop spans 10 amino acids. Germline V lookup: CDR1 SQVTM, CDR2 ANQGSEA. The CDR3 DNA is TGCAGCGTTGTCTCCCATACGCAGTATTTT. Its translation: CSVVSHTQYF.

The V gene is TRBV10-1, the J gene TRBJ2-7, with a weak D call TRBD1 (6 bases). V was pared by 5 bases and J by 0 bases, with 11 bases between. The germline V gene has CDR1 WNHNN and CDR2 SYGVQD (reference sequence). This CDR3 has 14 amino acids. Here the CDR3 DNA reads TGCGCCAGCAGTCCCGACAGGAGCTCCTACGAGCAGTACTTC. It translates to CASSPDRSSYEQYF.

The V gene is TRBV7-2, the J gene TRBJ2-7; 12 bases align to TRBD2. Germline lookup yields CDR1 SGHTA and CDR2 FQGNSA. The CDR3 extends over 15 amino acids. Trimming cost V 5 bases and J 3 bases; bases outside gene matches: 5. The CDR3 here is CASSPRTSGNYEQYF. CDR3 in DNA: TGTGCCAGCAGCCCACGGACTAGCGGGAACTACGAGCAGTACTTC.

This clone was counted a few times. The CDR3 reads CASSQGPSSGSYEQYF. For the CDR3, the DNA is TGCGCCAGCAGCCAAGGCCCCTCTAGCGGGAGCTACGAGCAGTACTTC. The gene calls are TRBV4-3 and TRBJ2-7, with 10 bases aligning to TRBD2. Losses at the gene ends were 1 base for V and 3 bases for J; bases not matched to a gene: 6. CDR1 LGHNA and CDR2 YSLEER come from the germline V gene. The CDR3 sequence is 16 residues long.

The rearrangement links TRBV7-2 to TRBJ1-2; 8 positions match TRBD1. CDR3 length: 14 residues. V was clipped by 6 bases and J by 2 bases; unmatched bases: 5. Germline V gene data show CDR1 as SGHTA and CDR2 as FQGNSA. CDR3 amino acids: CASSPWTGNYGYTF. The CDR3, as DNA: TGTGCCAGCAGTCCATGGACAGGGAACTATGGCTACACCTTC. Full variable domain (rest looked up from reference TRBV7-2 and TRBJ1-2): GAGVSQSPSNKVTEKGKDVELRCDPISGHTALYWYRQSLGQGLEFLIYFQGNSAPDKSGLPSDRFSAERTGGSVSTLTIQRTQQEDSAVYLCASSPWTGNYGYTFGSGTRLTVV.

The rearrangement uses TRBV29-1 and TRBJ2-1; 8 bases match TRBD1. The CDR3 runs to 17 residues. The trim removed 2 bases at V and 4 bases at J, leaving 13 bases unmatched. The V gene's germline CDR1 is SQVTM and CDR2 ANQGSEA. The CDR3 spells CSVELRQGAPYYNEQFF. The CDR3 bases are TGCAGCGTTGAACTCCGCCAGGGGGCCCCCTATTACAATGAGCAGTTCTTC.

This clone was observed a few times. The rearrangement links TRBV5-6 to TRBJ2-3; unclear D gene. The CDR3 covers 15 residues. Trimming removed 4 bases at V and 3 bases at J, with 15 bases between. Germline CDR1 and CDR2: SGHDT and YYEEEE. The CDR3 spells CASSREWEWTDTQYF. The CDR3 DNA sequence: TGTGCCAGCAGCCGCGAGTGGGAATGGACAGATACGCAGTATTTT.

The chain has TRBV4-1 and TRBJ2-3, with D perhaps matching TRBD1 (5 bases). CDR1 MGHRA and CDR2 YSYEKL come from the germline V gene. CDR3 length: 15 amino acids. V lost 2 bases to trimming and J lost 5 bases, with 14 bases between them. CDR3: CASSQSGFSGDTQYF. The CDR3 DNA reads TGCGCCAGCAGCCAATCAGGGTTTTCGGGAGATACGCAGTATTTT.

V is TRBV4-3 and J is TRBJ2-7, with 8 bases aligning to TRBD1. This CDR3 comprises 15 residues. V trimming: 1 base; J trimming: 6 bases; junction bases outside the gene matches: 8. Germline CDR1 LGHNA, CDR2 YSLEER. CDR3 nucleotide sequence: TGCGCCAGCAGCCAAGCGGACAGGGTCTTGATCGAGCAGTACTTC. Residues: CASSQADRVLIEQYF.

This clone was counted a single time. The chain couples TRBV7-2 to TRBJ2-5, with a weak D call TRBD2 (9 bases). This CDR3 spans 21 amino acids. Trimming removed 0 bases at V and 9 bases at J, with 35 bases between. CDR1 and CDR2 from the germline V gene are SGHTA and FQGNSA. CDR3 in amino acids: CASSLALAGGRLAAIRAAQYF. The CDR3, as DNA: TGTGCCAGCAGCTTAGCGTTGGCAGGGGGCAGACTAGCGGCTATAAGAGCGGCCCAGTACTTC.

V usage is TRBV10-3 and J usage is TRBJ1-2; TRBD1 aligns across 7 bases. Germline CDR1 is ENHRY and CDR2 is SYGVKD. J lost 5 bases, V lost 5 bases, and 5 bases had no gene match. The CDR3 is 13 amino acids. The CDR3, as DNA: TGTGCCATCAGTACCCAGGGGGGTTATGGCTACACCTTC. Amino acids: CAISTQGGYGYTF.

The chain joins TRBV28 to TRBJ1-2; D ambiguous. The CDR3 contains 14 residues. The germline V gene has CDR1 MDHEN and CDR2 SYDVKM. Trimming stripped 2 bases from V and 4 bases from J, with 11 bases between. The CDR3 DNA reads TGTGCCAGCAGTTTAGGTGGGATTCTCTATGGCTACACCTTC. Translating gives CASSLGGILYGYTF.

V usage is TRBV30 and J usage is TRBJ2-3; 9 bases are a match to TRBD2. V lost 7 bases and J lost 1; bases outside the gene matches: 6. The CDR3 length is 14 residues. Per the germline V gene, CDR1 is GTSNPN and CDR2 is SVGIG (reference sequence). The CDR3 region has the DNA TGTGCCTTCTTGAGACTAGCGGGCACAGATACGCAGTATTTT. Translated, it gives CAFLRLAGTDTQYF.

The chain uses TRBV18 and TRBJ2-2; D is ambiguous. The germline CDR1 and CDR2 sequences are KGHSH and LQKENI. The CDR3 sequence is 16 residues long. V lost 0 bases and J 2 bases, leaving 10 bases between the germline ends. The CDR3 is CASSPPAPRNTGELFF. The CDR3, as DNA: TGTGCCAGCTCACCACCGGCACCCAGAAACACCGGGGAGCTGTTTTTT.

As regards this clone: Additional DNA sequences in this sample encode the identical CDR3. This sequence joins TRBV27 and TRBJ2-7, with TRBD1 matching 9 bases. CDR1 and CDR2 (germline): MNHEY, SMNVEV (reference sequence). The V gene end was trimmed by 4 bases and the J gene end by 4 bases; junction bases not matched to a gene: 5. The length of the CDR3 is 14 residues. CDR3: CASSSPGTGYEQYF. CDR3 sequence (DNA): TGTGCCAGCAGTTCTCCCGGGACAGGGTACGAGCAGTACTTC.

This clone came up once. V usage is TRBV15 and J usage is TRBJ1-3, with unresolved D. CDR1 and CDR2 from the germline V gene are LNHNV and YYDKDF (reference sequence). The V gene lost 0 bases and the J gene lost 3 bases, with 9 bases spanning the gap. The CDR3 sequence is 15 residues long. In DNA, the CDR3 is TGTGCCACCAGCAGAGATCGGACCTTTGGAAACACCATATATTTT. It is translated as CATSRDRTFGNTIYF.

The chain combines TRBV27 with TRBJ2-1; 7 bases line up with TRBD2. The CDR3 extends over 15 amino acids. J lost 2 bases, V lost 8 bases, and 9 bases had no gene match. Germline V lookup: CDR1 MNHEY, CDR2 SMNVEV (reference sequence). CDR3 nucleotide sequence: TGTGCCAGCGTGAATAGGGCGGGAGCCTACAATGAGCAGTTCTTC. Its protein is CASVNRAGAYNEQFF.

The chain uses TRBV4-1 and TRBJ2-2, with D perhaps assigned TRBD1 or TRBD2 (5 bases each). CDR3 length: 14 residues. Per germline, CDR1 MGHRA and CDR2 YSYEKL. Trimming left V 4 bases short and J 1 base short, with 7 bases between. CDR3: CASSLGRNTGELFF. The CDR3 nucleotides are TGCGCCAGCAGCCTGGGACGGAACACCGGGGAGCTGTTTTTT.

J is TRBJ2-1 and V is TRBV10-3, with TRBD1 matching over 8 bases. CDR1 and CDR2 from the germline V gene are ENHRY and SYGVKD. The V and J ends lost 11 bases and 6 bases, in that order; junction bases with no gene match: 9. CDR3 length: 13 amino acids. CDR3 coding DNA: TGTGCCGGGCGGAGACAGGGGCTCAATGAGCAGTTCTTC. This codes for CAGRRQGLNEQFF.

The chain uses TRBV19 and TRBJ1-4; weak D call: TRBD1 (6 bases). Germline CDR1 and CDR2: LNHDA and SQIVND (reference sequence). The germline V and J ends were trimmed by 6 bases and 8 bases, with 16 bases remaining between them. The CDR3 extends over 14 amino acids. The CDR3 region has the DNA TGTGCCAGTAGCCCCGACAGGAGGTACGAAAAACTGTTTTTT. Protein product: CASSPDRRYEKLFF.

Details on this clone: Germline is not matched at one junction end, which may reflect a read error. The chain uses TRBV25-1 and TRBJ2-4, with TRBD1 matching 7 bases. Germline lookup yields CDR1 MGHDK and CDR2 SYGVNS. This CDR3 region has 13 residues. CDR3 nucleotide sequence: TGTGCCAGCAGTGAATATGATCAGGGACAGAGGTGGTTC. This sequence encodes CASSEYDQGQRWF.

The chain recombines TRBV10-3 with TRBJ2-5; 10 bases match TRBD1. The CDR3 sequence is 15 residues long. V was clipped by 4 bases and J by 3 bases; unmatched bases: 5. The V gene's germline CDR1 is ENHRY and CDR2 SYGVKD. CDR3 sequence: CAISVWTGGEETQYF. The CDR3 nucleotides are TGTGCCATCAGTGTCTGGACAGGGGGTGAAGAGACCCAGTACTTC.

Concerning this clone itself: An end of the junction does not agree with germline; a read error may underlie this. The chain has TRBV7-7 and TRBJ2-2, with D unresolved. This CDR3 spans 14 amino acids. The V gene's germline CDR1 is SSHAT and CDR2 FNYEAQ (reference sequence). In DNA, the CDR3 is TGTGCTAGCAGCTTAGTCCGGAACACCGGGGAGCTGTTTTTT. It is translated as CASSLVRNTGELFF.

The J gene is TRBJ2-1, the V gene TRBV20-1; D remains ambiguous. Trimming removed 3 bases at V and 4 bases at J, with 4 bases between. The CDR3 runs to 11 residues. From germline, CDR1 is DFQATT and CDR2 SNEGSKA (reference sequence). CDR3 in DNA: TGCAGTGCTAGGAGGTACAATGAGCAGTTCTTC. This translates into CSARRYNEQFF.

The CDR3 DNA follows: TGTGCCAGCAGCCCACAGCCTGGAACTAATGAAAAACTGTTTTTT. It is translated as CASSPQPGTNEKLFF. J is TRBJ1-4 and V is TRBV9; D remains ambiguous. There are 15 residues in the CDR3. V lost 4 bases and J 1 base, leaving 11 bases between the germline ends. Looked up from germline, CDR1 is SGDLS and CDR2 is YYNGEE.